The T cell receptor beta chain under discussion was sequenced for a study of cytomegalovirus exposure and HLA in healthy donors listed by TCRdb under 2017. Background for the entire study: An earlier analysis of 550 to 700 of the donors reported 250 to 300 Gb of sequence data and around 120 million unique TCR beta sequences from around 200 million T cells. In addition to the first cohort of 650 to 800 subjects, a separate validation cohort of around 110 different subjects was used. A later genetic analysis used genome-wide SNP genotypes for about 60% of the roughly 700 donors, treating that subset as a discovery cohort. The study aimed to test whether signatures of past pathogen exposure could be identified by cataloging public T cell receptors. HLA typing covered class I and class II loci at four-digit resolution. Rather than drawing on any new phenotypic data, the later analysis identified candidate immune exposures from TCR beta sequences and the way those sequences occurred across donors. Alongside the repertoire data, information on donor age, sex, ethnicity and CMV serostatus was compiled. A later analysis re-analyzed previously published TCR beta repertoires from 666 donors and added high-resolution HLA genotyping to study TCR occurrence patterns. Typing coverage differed by locus: A, B, C, DRB1 and DQB1 were typed in roughly 629-630 donors, DQA1 in 522, DPA1 in some 600, and DPB1 in 472. Among the roughly 370 genotyped donors, around 81% belonged to the genetic ancestry cluster associated with self-reported Caucasian donors. Because of strong linkage in the cohort, roughly 5 DR-DQ haplotypes were treated as single units for association and clustering. High-throughput TCR immunosequencing, statistical association of individual TCRs with disease status, and machine learning were combined to predict cytomegalovirus infection status. The study profiled the T cell repertoires of 500 to 800 subjects by immunosequencing and related them to cytomegalovirus serostatus. Approximately 310 gigabases of sequencing data and 75 million to 85 million unique TCR sequences made up an early release that covered some 640 HLA-typed donors. All discovery cohort repertoires had been generated on a single sequencing platform. Across some 400 genotyped donors of the cohort, an average of roughly 250,000 unique TCR beta nucleotide sequences per donor were sequenced, and 15% to 20% of those sequences were non-productive. An earlier analysis of approximately 580 of the donors used high-throughput TCR beta sequencing to judge whether each TCR beta V gene segment behaved as functional or pseudogenic. Overall results and qualifications from the work: In vitro tests confirmed that a few of the cytomegalovirus-associated TCR beta chains recognize cytomegalovirus antigens. In a later analysis, most CMV-associated TCR beta chains were found to appear HLA-restricted, with HLA associations seemingly driven largely by CMV exposure. The only immune exposure information available for the cohort was CMV serostatus. Several of the top co-occurrence clusters appeared to be linked to parvovirus B19, influenza, CMV and Epstein-Barr virus, according to a later analysis. At a false discovery rate of 0.05, a later analysis linked 15,000 to 20,000 TCR beta sequences to specific HLA alleles. Because counts were too low, around 17 rarely observed V segments, including chromosome 9 orphons, were left out of the earlier analysis of 587 of the donors. Cytomegalovirus status was reported to be diagnosed by the classifier with high specificity and sensitivity in both the original and validation cohorts. Correlated functional status among segregating V segments might be attributable to linkage disequilibrium, but an unknown experimental factor could not be ruled out. It was suggested by the authors that the approach could potentially be generalized to other disease states and immunological phenotypes. An earlier analysis of 587 of the donors showed that most TCR beta V segments appeared in productive rearrangements either about 87% or about 30% of the time, which broadly matched IMGT annotations. Sequencing depth was assumed to be roughly uniform across donors in the presence/absence analyses, though that assumption may not hold. The study gave a list of 150 to 200 TCR beta chains associated with cytomegalovirus. A further reported finding was that TCR beta sequences accurately predicted the HLA-A and HLA-B alleles for most subjects in the first cohort. An association between a missense DCLRE1C variant and V-gene and J-gene trimming of TCR beta chains was found in a later genetic analysis and replicated in an independent cohort. A group of highly shared sequence variants was considered likely to be a technical artifact of the sequencing pipeline. Across donors, most TCR sequences were observed very rarely, whereas some public TCRs were present in many individuals. A later analysis found that HLA-associated TCR beta chains were more clonally expanded and had lower generation probabilities than equally common non-associated chains. Strong co-occurrence of HLA alleles, especially DR and DQ, made assigning TCR associations to individual alleles difficult. A later genetic analysis reported fewer N-insertions in productive TCRs among donors in an Asian-associated ancestry cluster than the roughly 720-donor mean. A later analysis found that TCR association rates varied across HLA loci, with DRB1 alleles showing the most associated TCRs and HLA-C alleles the fewest. Because HLA typing was unavailable for some donors at each locus, only the typed subset was used in association tests. In this cohort, only TCR beta chains were sequenced, and detectable features were limited by the absence of alpha or paired-chain data.

Library preparation was by the immunoSEQ multiplex PCR assay. For the multiplex PCR, a mixture combining 60 forward primers for TCR Vbeta segments and 13 reverse primers for TCR Jbeta segments was used. The CDR3 region of rearranged TCR beta genes was amplified from genomic DNA by a multiplex PCR assay. The Illumina HiSeq System was used to sequence the amplified TCR beta libraries as 87-base-pair reads. For the original study's pipeline: A later analysis counted tens of millions of unique TCR beta chains across the 700 or so repertoires, and roughly 9.9 million of these chains were shared by at least two donors. Raw reads were error-corrected and collapsed into unique sequences with a nearest-neighbor algorithm that merged closely related sequences to remove PCR and sequencing errors. Alignment of CDR3 sequences to IMGT reference sequences was used to assign V, D and J gene segments. Each retained sequence needed at least a six-nucleotide match to both a V gene segment and a J gene segment. Rearrangements were called productive when the CDR3 lacked stop codons and stayed in frame with V and J; all others were non-productive. CDR3 was defined according to IMGT convention as the region running from the second conserved V-encoded cysteine to the conserved J-encoded phenylalanine. Sequences without an unambiguous match to a single V gene segment were excluded from the earlier analysis of about 640 of the donors. In an earlier analysis of several hundred of the donors, a V segment was called functional when productive rearrangements were above 56.7%, and segregating when the standard deviation between donors exceeded 5%. To diagnose cytomegalovirus status from the catalog of TCR beta chain sequences, a statistical classification framework was built. In a later analysis, V and J genes were assigned by comparing TCR nucleotide sequences against IMGT/GENE-DB human TR gene sequences. Using the TCRdist pipeline, a later analysis assigned CDR3 sequences along with most-parsimonious VDJ recombination scenarios. A later analysis defined each TCR beta chain by its CDR3 amino acid sequence plus V-gene family, and excluded reads lacking a unique V-gene family. A later analysis removed 592 highly shared, low-generation-probability nucleotide sequences to deal with suspected cross-contamination and a sequencing artifact. In a later analysis, a clonal expansion index was calculated for each public chain from normalized within-repertoire ranks of inferred template counts. A later analysis computed generation probabilities with a VDJ recombination model fitted to out-of-frame rearrangements, and checked the results against IGoR. In a later analysis, TCR-TCR, TCR-HLA and TCR-CMV co-occurrence was scored with hypergeometric tests, and a repertoire-size bias correction was applied to TCR pairs. False discovery rates were estimated in a later analysis by permuting HLA or CMV assignments 20 times. In a later analysis, co-occurring TCRs were grouped using DBSCAN, with TCRdist sequence similarity added in when clustering inside HLA-allele-positive subsets. Repertoires with fewer than 30,000 or more than 120,000 public chains, plus five repertoires with anomalous nucleotide sharing, were excluded from co-occurrence clustering. This immuneACCESS table, as held by TCRdb, lists in-frame sequences with V and J called but not all clones. Of the missing ones, under half trace to an unresolved V gene in checked studies; the others have no known cause. Clonal size and the V and J genes are those of that table, whereas D and trimming came from the DNA. The sample table lists about 190,000 clones, roughly 85% of them with a count of one. 1% of the sample is in the top ten clones.

The cohort consisted of 666 healthy bone marrow donors. At the time of sampling, all cohort members were nominally healthy, though unrecorded immune exposures were likely present. The donor tested CMV seronegative, placing the donor among the 350 to 400 seronegative members of the cohort. A peripheral blood sample was provided by each donor, and peripheral blood mononuclear cells were used for TCR beta sequencing. Genomic DNA extraction from the blood cell samples was performed with the Qiagen DNeasy Blood Extraction Kit. This clone was recorded only once. Its antigen remains undetermined. Base-call qualities are not available, and no considerably larger clone is one nucleotide away. The sequence was obtained from a boy aged 2 to 10 in good health and CMV-seronegative. The sequencing sample was made of PBMCs.

The DNA sequence is TGTGCCAGCAGTGAAGAAGTCAGGGCGGGGAACATTCAGTACTTC. It specifies CASSEEVRAGNIQYF. The chain couples TRBV2 to TRBJ2-4, with TRBD2 perhaps the D gene, on 6 matching bases. The CDR3 holds 15 amino acids from the cysteine to the phenylalanine. The CDR3 DNA has 45 bases and is translated from base 1. The V end loses 1 base and the J end loses 7 bases, and a stretch of 14 bases separates them. CDR1 and CDR2 (SNHLY, FYNNEI) derive from the germline V gene.